This T cell receptor (beta chain) was profiled in a study of T cell responses to AZD1222 COVID-19 vaccine. Study-level findings and limits: Clonal diversity was possibly underestimated, and white British individuals and females predominated among donors. Seropositive at baseline were only a handful of AZD1222 recipients.

This clone was recorded a few times. Its cognate antigen is unknown. Germline V gene lookup returns CDR1 GTSNPN and CDR2 SVGIG (reference sequence). The CDR3 spans 11 residues. Trimming removed 8 bases from V and 7 bases from J, with 12 bases in between. Assay used: immunoSEQ multiplex PCR; TCRdb lists only in-frame clones, some missing. The repertoire holds about 83,000 clones, with 86% as singletons. The sequence was obtained from an adult in good health. This specimen was peripheral blood, taken on day 0 of AZD1222 vaccination. V is TRBV30 and J is TRBJ1-3; D is ambiguous. CDR3 sequence: CALEVGNTIYF. The CDR3 nucleotides are TGTGCCCTAGAGGTCGGGAACACCATATATTTT. Full variable domain (outside the CDR3, taken from reference TRBV30 and TRBJ1-3): SQTIHQWPATLVQPVGSPLSLECTVEGTSNPNLYWYRQAAGRGLQLLFYSVGIGQISSEVPQNLSASRPQDRQFILSSKKLLLSDSGFYLCALEVGNTIYFGEGSWLTVV.